The rows below give T cell receptor beta chains drawn from one sample of a study of cytomegalovirus exposure and HLA in healthy donors. TCRdb's table, derived via immunoSEQ multiplex PCR, lists solely in-frame clones and lacks some. The data show about 190,000 clones, approximately 82% seen once. Sequencing was performed on PBMCs. The receptors come from a woman between 18 and 29 years old in good health and CMV-seronegative. CDR3s include the opening cysteine and the closing phenylalanine or tryptophan. Each record gives: D gene, J gene, V gene, clone size, CDR3 DNA, CDR3 protein. D genes are given only for firm matches. Size values are once, few and many counts, or a class for expanded clones, and some rows have none.

D gene: TRBD1
J gene: TRBJ1-4
V gene: TRBV4-2
clone size: once
CDR3 DNA: TGTGCCAGCAGCCAAGAGACAGGGGCGAGTGGATATTCTGAAAAACTGTTTTTT
CDR3 protein: CASSQETGASGYSEKLFF

D gene: TRBD2
J gene: TRBJ2-2
V gene: TRBV7-8
clone size: once
CDR3 DNA: TGTGCCAGCAGCCTCACTAGCGGGAGGGCCGGGGAGCTGTTTTTT
CDR3 protein: CASSLTSGRAGELFF

D gene: TRBD1
J gene: TRBJ2-2
V gene: TRBV7-2
clone size: NA
CDR3 DNA: TGTGCCAGCAGCTTTGGGACAGGGCCCAACACCGGGGAGCTGTTTTTT
CDR3 protein: CASSFGTGPNTGELFF

D gene: NA
J gene: TRBJ2-5
V gene: TRBV7-6
clone size: NA
CDR3 DNA: TGTGCCAGCAGCTTTAGCGTTTCGCCCCGGCAAGAGACCCAGTACTTC
CDR3 protein: CASSFSVSPRQETQYF

D gene: NA
J gene: TRBJ1-2
V gene: TRBV6-5
clone size: once
CDR3 DNA: TGTACCCTAAACCCGGACACCACAATATCTGGCTACACCTTC
CDR3 protein: CTLNPDTTISGYTF

D gene: TRBD2
J gene: TRBJ2-1
V gene: TRBV30
clone size: NA
CDR3 DNA: TGTGCCTGGAGGAGACTAGCGGCGAACAATGAGCAGTTCTTC
CDR3 protein: CAWRRLAANNEQFF

D gene: TRBD1
J gene: TRBJ2-7
V gene: TRBV10-3
clone size: few
CDR3 DNA: TGTGCCATCAGGGCCGGGACAGGGCCCTACGAGCAGTACTTC
CDR3 protein: CAIRAGTGPYEQYF

D gene: TRBD2
J gene: TRBJ2-4
V gene: TRBV9
clone size: NA
CDR3 DNA: TGTGCCAGCAGCGCCCGGACTTCTAGCGGGTTAGCCAAAAACATTCAGTACTTC
CDR3 protein: CASSARTSSGLAKNIQYF

D gene: TRBD1
J gene: TRBJ2-3
V gene: TRBV28
clone size: NA
CDR3 DNA: TGTGCCAGCATTCCTGGTTCGACAGGGAGCACAGATACGCAGTATTTT
CDR3 protein: CASIPGSTGSTDTQYF

D gene: NA
J gene: TRBJ2-7
V gene: TRBV5-1
clone size: NA
CDR3 DNA: TGCGCCAGCAGCCCCCACTCAGGGCCATTCTACGAGCAGTACTTC
CDR3 protein: CASSPHSGPFYEQYF

D gene: TRBD1
J gene: TRBJ2-3
V gene: TRBV7-8
clone size: NA
CDR3 DNA: TGTGCCAGCAGCCCACTGGACAGGGGAATTTTAGATACGCAGTATTTT
CDR3 protein: CASSPLDRGILDTQYF

D gene: TRBD1
J gene: TRBJ2-3
V gene: TRBV9
clone size: NA
CDR3 DNA: TGTGCCAGCAGCGGCAGTACAGGGGTGTTTTCATCAGATACGCAGTATTTT
CDR3 protein: CASSGSTGVFSSDTQYF

D gene: TRBD1
J gene: TRBJ2-7
V gene: TRBV5-4
clone size: NA
CDR3 DNA: TGTGCCAGCAGCGCCGGGACAGGGTCCTACGAGCAGTACTTC
CDR3 protein: CASSAGTGSYEQYF

D gene: NA
J gene: TRBJ2-3
V gene: TRBV10-1
clone size: NA
CDR3 DNA: TGCGCCAGCAGTGAGTCGTGGAAGCGGGGCACAGATACGCAGTATTTT
CDR3 protein: CASSESWKRGTDTQYF

D gene: NA
J gene: TRBJ2-5
V gene: TRBV4-3
clone size: NA
CDR3 DNA: TGCGCCAGCAGCCAGGGCGGTCGGGAATATGGGGAGACCCAGTACTTC
CDR3 protein: CASSQGGREYGETQYF

D gene: TRBD1
J gene: TRBJ2-1
V gene: TRBV4-1
clone size: NA
CDR3 DNA: TGCGCCAGCAGCCAAGATCCCTCGACAGGGGACAGGTTCTTC
CDR3 protein: CASSQDPSTGDRFF

D gene: TRBD2
J gene: TRBJ2-3
V gene: TRBV4-2
clone size: NA
CDR3 DNA: TGTGCCAGCAGCCAAGATGGAGCGGGAGGGCTAACAGATACGCAGTATTTT
CDR3 protein: CASSQDGAGGLTDTQYF

D gene: TRBD1
J gene: TRBJ2-1
V gene: TRBV11-2
clone size: few
CDR3 DNA: TGTGCCAGCAGCCTGGGACAGGCTCCCGACAATGAGCAGTTCTTC
CDR3 protein: CASSLGQAPDNEQFF

D gene: TRBD1
J gene: TRBJ2-1
V gene: TRBV13
clone size: NA
CDR3 DNA: TGTGCCAGCAGCCAGGGACAGGGAGGTTTCGATGAGCAGTTCTTC
CDR3 protein: CASSQGQGGFDEQFF

D gene: NA
J gene: TRBJ2-7
V gene: TRBV13
clone size: NA
CDR3 DNA: TGTGCCAGCAGCATAAAACGGGGAGCCTACGAGCAGTACTTC
CDR3 protein: CASSIKRGAYEQYF

D gene: TRBD2
J gene: TRBJ2-1
V gene: TRBV11-2
clone size: NA
CDR3 DNA: TGTGCCAGCAGCTTAGAAAGCGGGGGATCCCCCTCCTACAATGAGCAGTTCTTC
CDR3 protein: CASSLESGGSPSYNEQFF

D gene: TRBD1
J gene: TRBJ1-2
V gene: TRBV5-4
clone size: NA
CDR3 DNA: TGTGCCAGCAGCTTGCGGGGGACAGGCAACTATGGCTACACCTTC
CDR3 protein: CASSLRGTGNYGYTF

D gene: NA
J gene: TRBJ2-7
V gene: TRBV19
clone size: NA
CDR3 DNA: TGTGCCAGTAGTATTTACGGGAGTTTGGACGAGCAGTACTTC
CDR3 protein: CASSIYGSLDEQYF

D gene: TRBD1
J gene: TRBJ1-5
V gene: TRBV5-1
clone size: NA
CDR3 DNA: TGCGCCAGCAGCTTGGGGGACAGTTATAGCAATCAGCCCCAGCATTTT
CDR3 protein: CASSLGDSYSNQPQHF

D gene: NA
J gene: TRBJ2-2
V gene: TRBV5-4
clone size: NA
CDR3 DNA: TGTGCCAGCAGCTTGGAGAGTCTTAACACCGGGGAGCTGTTTTTT
CDR3 protein: CASSLESLNTGELFF

D gene: TRBD2
J gene: TRBJ2-1
V gene: TRBV11-2
clone size: few
CDR3 DNA: TGTGCCAGCAGCCCCTTAGCGGGAGCGAATGAGCAGTTCTTC
CDR3 protein: CASSPLAGANEQFF

D gene: TRBD1
J gene: TRBJ2-7
V gene: TRBV5-1
clone size: few
CDR3 DNA: TGCGCCAGCAGCGTCGGACAGGGTTTCTCCTACGAGCAGTACTTC
CDR3 protein: CASSVGQGFSYEQYF

D gene: TRBD2
J gene: TRBJ2-1
V gene: TRBV9
clone size: NA
CDR3 DNA: TGTGCCAGCAGCGTAGATGTGGCGGGAGATGTAAATGAGCAGTTCTTC
CDR3 protein: CASSVDVAGDVNEQFF

D gene: TRBD2
J gene: TRBJ2-5
V gene: TRBV7-2
clone size: NA
CDR3 DNA: TGTGCCAGCAGCTTAGGCCGACGACTAGCGGGGCAAGAGACCCAGTACTTC
CDR3 protein: CASSLGRRLAGQETQYF

D gene: TRBD2
J gene: TRBJ2-7
V gene: TRBV19
clone size: NA
CDR3 DNA: TGTGCCAGTAGTATTGGACTAGCGGGACGACGTGAGCAGTACTTC
CDR3 protein: CASSIGLAGRREQYF

D gene: NA
J gene: TRBJ2-5
V gene: TRBV10-3
clone size: NA
CDR3 DNA: TGTGCCATCAGTGAGCCGGCGGGCCAAGAGACCCAGTACTTC
CDR3 protein: CAISEPAGQETQYF

D gene: NA
J gene: TRBJ1-4
V gene: TRBV4-3
clone size: NA
CDR3 DNA: TGCGCCAGCAGCCAAGATCGTTTTCCTAGCCTTAATGAAAAACTGTTTTTT
CDR3 protein: CASSQDRFPSLNEKLFF

D gene: NA
J gene: TRBJ2-7
V gene: TRBV19
clone size: NA
CDR3 DNA: TGTGCCAGTAGTATCGCAGGGGCTCCTTCCTACGAGCAGTACTTC
CDR3 protein: CASSIAGAPSYEQYF

D gene: TRBD1
J gene: TRBJ1-1
V gene: TRBV7-9
clone size: NA
CDR3 DNA: TGTGCCAGCAGCTTGACAGGGGGGAACGCTGAAGCTTTCTTT
CDR3 protein: CASSLTGGNAEAFF

D gene: TRBD1
J gene: TRBJ2-2
V gene: TRBV28
clone size: NA
CDR3 DNA: TGTGCCAGCGGGCCCCAGGGGGCCCTCACCGGGGAGCTGTTTTTT
CDR3 protein: CASGPQGALTGELFF

D gene: NA
J gene: TRBJ1-1
V gene: TRBV27
clone size: once
CDR3 DNA: TGTGCCAGCAGTTTAGCGGCCAGATCGGCTGAAGCTTTCTTT
CDR3 protein: CASSLAARSAEAFF

D gene: TRBD1
J gene: TRBJ1-5
V gene: TRBV10-2
clone size: few
CDR3 DNA: TGCGCCAGCAGTGATGGGAGACAGGGAGATCAGCCCCAGCATTTT
CDR3 protein: CASSDGRQGDQPQHF

D gene: TRBD2
J gene: TRBJ2-5
V gene: TRBV2
clone size: NA
CDR3 DNA: TGTGCCAGCAGGGCCCCAGCGGCGGGAGTCACAGAGACCCAGTACTTC
CDR3 protein: CASRAPAAGVTETQYF

D gene: NA
J gene: TRBJ2-3
V gene: TRBV27
clone size: once
CDR3 DNA: TGTGCCAGCAGTTCACTTCACAGGTCTAGCACAGATACGCAGTATTTT
CDR3 protein: CASSSLHRSSTDTQYF

D gene: TRBD2
J gene: TRBJ2-1
V gene: TRBV15
clone size: few
CDR3 DNA: TGTGCCACCAGCGCGGGACTAGCGGGAGCTGATGAGCAGTTCTTC
CDR3 protein: CATSAGLAGADEQFF

D gene: TRBD1
J gene: TRBJ1-2
V gene: TRBV30
clone size: NA
CDR3 DNA: TGTGCCTGGAGGTGGGACAGGGTCTATGGCTACACCTTC
CDR3 protein: CAWRWDRVYGYTF